The 6 T cell receptor beta chains given below trace back to one sample, sequenced in a study of response to subunit inactivated influenza vaccine. TCRdb called the RT-PCR reads again in MiXCR, with one record for every CDR3 protein. The sample consists of fewer than 700,000 distinct CDR3 sequences, under 15% of them appearing once. Specimen: PBMCs from blood, collected more than 35 days after vaccination. Receptors were obtained from a man aged 50 to 60 who received an inactivated influenza vaccine.

This clonotype was counted a few times. The chain couples TRBV7-2 to TRBJ1-1; TRBD1 matches 11 bases. CDR1 and CDR2 (germline): SGHTA, FQGNSA. V gave up 5 bases and J gave up 3 bases; unmatched junction bases: 5. This CDR3 comprises 15 residues. The CDR3 loop reads CASSRGDRGDTEAFF. The CDR3 bases are TGTGCCAGCAGCCGCGGGGACAGGGGGGACACTGAAGCTTTCTTT.

This clonotype occurred many times. This chain connects TRBV12-3 or TRBV12-4 to TRBJ2-1, with D unresolved. The CDR3 contains 13 residues. Trimming stripped 3 bases from V and 7 bases from J, with 10 bases between. The CDR3, as DNA: TGTGCCAGCAGTTTCTCTTCTACTAATGAGCAGTTCTTC. It yields the protein CASSFSSTNEQFF.

The chain employs TRBV10-3 and TRBJ1-2, with 7 bases identical to TRBD1. CDR1 and CDR2 (germline): ENHRY, SYGVKD. The J segment lost 4 bases and the V segment lost 6 bases, leaving 8 bases of the junction unmatched. The CDR3 has 14 residues. CDR3 amino acids: CAISQGTAGYGYTF. The CDR3 DNA reads TGTGCCATCAGCCAGGGGACAGCCGGCTATGGCTACACCTTC.

This clonotype came up many times. In DNA form, the CDR3 reads TGCAGTGCTCCCTCACGTAGCGGGAGGTTCGGGAATGAGCAGTTCTTC. Its protein product is CSAPSRSGRFGNEQFF. V is TRBV20-1 and J is TRBJ2-1; 10 bases align to TRBD2. Looked up from germline, CDR1 is DFQATT and CDR2 is SNEGSKA (reference sequence). Trimming cost V 5 bases and J 7 bases; bases outside gene matches: 14. The CDR3 is made up of 16 amino acids.

The chain links TRBV12-3 or TRBV12-4 to TRBJ1-6; TRBD1 matches 9 bases. The junction had 6 bases not matched to a gene; V was cut back by 6 bases and J by 9 bases. The CDR3 totals 14 residues. CDR3 amino acids: CASSRDRVISPLHF. In nucleotides, the CDR3 is TGTGCCAGCAGCAGGGACAGGGTTATTTCACCCCTCCACTTT.

This clonotype was seen a handful of times. The V call is TRBV21-1, the J call TRBJ2-7; the D call TRBD1 from the table was never checked on the DNA. TRBV21-1 has pseudogene status. The CDR3 extends over 17 amino acids. The CDR3 sequence: CASSKGVYHRDSYEQYF. CDR3 bases: TGTGCCAGCAGCAAAGGAGTTTACCACAGGGATTCTTACGAGCAGTACTTC.